This note documents a single TCR beta chain sequence. The antigen is not known. Primers for the PCR totalled 60 Vbeta and 13 Jbeta. Only in-frame clones appear in the TCRdb table, and some are missing; sequencing was by immunoSEQ multiplex PCR. Counted here are 150,000 to 200,000 clones, 80% occurring once; the ten biggest clones make up approximately 9.8%. The sample belongs to a study of cytomegalovirus exposure and HLA in healthy donors. Study-wide results and caveats: A previous analysis found most TCR beta V segments productive roughly 87% or roughly 30% of the time. There was a cluster of highly shared sequence variants that was likely a sequencing artifact. Using the classifier, cytomegalovirus status was reportedly diagnosed with high specificity and sensitivity.

All the people who gave samples were healthy bone marrow donors. The CDR3 totals 15 residues. The junction had 5 bases not matched to a gene; V was cut back by 5 bases and J by 4 bases. The V gene's germline CDR1 is SGHTA and CDR2 FQGNSA. The V and J genes are TRBV7-2 and TRBJ2-7; 13 nucleotides line up with TRBD2. The sequenced sample was PBMCs. The receptor's source is a man younger than 35 in good health and CMV-seropositive. CDR3 sequence: CASSPGLAGIYEQYF. CDR3 in DNA: TGTGCCAGCAGCCCGGGACTAGCGGGAATATACGAGCAGTACTTC.